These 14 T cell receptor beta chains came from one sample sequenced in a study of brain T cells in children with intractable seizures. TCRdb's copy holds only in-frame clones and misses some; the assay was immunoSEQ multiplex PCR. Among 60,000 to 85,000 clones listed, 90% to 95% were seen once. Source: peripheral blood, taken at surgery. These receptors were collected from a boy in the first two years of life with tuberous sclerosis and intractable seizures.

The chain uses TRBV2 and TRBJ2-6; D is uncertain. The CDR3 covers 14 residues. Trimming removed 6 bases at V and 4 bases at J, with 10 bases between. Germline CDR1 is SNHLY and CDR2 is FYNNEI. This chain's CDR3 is CASSTGRGANVLTF. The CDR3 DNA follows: TGTGCCAGCAGCACCGGGCGAGGGGCCAACGTCCTGACTTTC.

This CDR3 reads CAISDPSGSTDTQYF. In DNA form, the CDR3 reads TGTGCCATCAGTGACCCTTCAGGCTCCACAGATACGCAGTATTTT. This chain connects TRBV10-3 to TRBJ2-3; D gene uncertain. Germline V CDR1 and CDR2: ENHRY, SYGVKD. The CDR3 is 15 amino acids. The V end lost 3 bases, the J end lost 2 bases, and 12 bases lay between the germline ends.

CDR3 amino acids: CASSLWYRVPYEQYF. CDR3 sequence (DNA): TGTGCCAGCAGCTTGTGGTATAGGGTACCCTACGAGCAGTACTTC. J is TRBJ2-7 and V is TRBV5-5; D gene unclear. The V gene's germline CDR1 is SGHKS and CDR2 YYEKEE (reference sequence). CDR3 size: 15 residues. Trimming shortened V by 1 base and J by 2 bases, and 13 bases separated the two germline ends.

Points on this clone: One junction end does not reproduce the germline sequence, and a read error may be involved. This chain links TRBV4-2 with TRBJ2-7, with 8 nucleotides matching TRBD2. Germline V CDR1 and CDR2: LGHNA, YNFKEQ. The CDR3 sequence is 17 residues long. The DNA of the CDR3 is TGTGCCAGCGGCCAAGATCTAGCGGGCGGGAGCTCCTACGAGCAGTACTTC. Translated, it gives CASGQDLAGGSSYEQYF.

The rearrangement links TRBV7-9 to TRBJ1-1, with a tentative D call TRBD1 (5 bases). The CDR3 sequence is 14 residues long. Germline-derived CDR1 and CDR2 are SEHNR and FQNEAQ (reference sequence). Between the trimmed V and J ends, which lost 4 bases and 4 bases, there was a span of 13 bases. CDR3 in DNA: TGTGCCAGCAGCTGGGGGGGGGAATCCACTGAAGCTTTCTTT. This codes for CASSWGGESTEAFF.

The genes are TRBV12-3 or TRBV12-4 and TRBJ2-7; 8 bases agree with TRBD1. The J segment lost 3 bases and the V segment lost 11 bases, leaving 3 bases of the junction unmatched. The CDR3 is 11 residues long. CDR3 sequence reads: CASGTGYEQYF. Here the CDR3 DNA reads TGTGCCTCAGGGACAGGCTACGAGCAGTACTTC.

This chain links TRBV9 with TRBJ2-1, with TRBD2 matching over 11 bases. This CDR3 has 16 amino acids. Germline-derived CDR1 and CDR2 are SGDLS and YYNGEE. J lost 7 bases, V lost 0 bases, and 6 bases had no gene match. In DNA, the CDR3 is TGTGCCAGCAGCGTAGAATTGCTAGCGGGAGGTAATGAGCAGTTCTTC. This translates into CASSVELLAGGNEQFF.

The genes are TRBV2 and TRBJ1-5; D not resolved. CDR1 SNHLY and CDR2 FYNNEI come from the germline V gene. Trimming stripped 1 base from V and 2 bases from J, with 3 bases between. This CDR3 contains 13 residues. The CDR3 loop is CASSEVGNQPQHF. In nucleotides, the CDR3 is TGTGCCAGCAGTGAAGTGGGCAATCAGCCCCAGCATTTT.

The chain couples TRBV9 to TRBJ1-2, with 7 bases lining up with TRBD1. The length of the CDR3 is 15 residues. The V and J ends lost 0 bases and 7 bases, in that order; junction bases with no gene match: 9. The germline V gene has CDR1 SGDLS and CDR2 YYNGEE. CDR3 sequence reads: CASSVATGQFAGYTF. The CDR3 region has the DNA TGTGCCAGCAGCGTAGCTACGGGACAGTTCGCTGGCTACACCTTC.

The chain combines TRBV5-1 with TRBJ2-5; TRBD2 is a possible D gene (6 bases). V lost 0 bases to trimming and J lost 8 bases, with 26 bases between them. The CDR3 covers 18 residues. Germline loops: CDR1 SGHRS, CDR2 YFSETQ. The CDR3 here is CASSLDRGFKTAKRTQYF. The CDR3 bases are TGCGCCAGCAGCTTGGATCGGGGGTTCAAGACCGCCAAGAGAACCCAGTACTTC.

The CDR3 nucleotides are TGTGCCATCAGTGGGGGGAGCAACTATGGCTACACCTTC. It encodes CAISGGSNYGYTF. This chain links TRBV10-3 with TRBJ1-2; perhaps TRBD1 as D (5 bases). Germline CDR1 is ENHRY and CDR2 is SYGVKD. The CDR3 runs 13 residues. The V and J ends lost 4 bases and 2 bases respectively, with 8 bases between them.

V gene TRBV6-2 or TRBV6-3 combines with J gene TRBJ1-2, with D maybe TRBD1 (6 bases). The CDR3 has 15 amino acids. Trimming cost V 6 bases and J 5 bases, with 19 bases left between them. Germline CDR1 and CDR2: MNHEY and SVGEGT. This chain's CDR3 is CASSRGRGAGYGYTF. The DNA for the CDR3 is TGTGCCAGCAGCCGCGGACGGGGGGCAGGTTATGGCTACACCTTC.

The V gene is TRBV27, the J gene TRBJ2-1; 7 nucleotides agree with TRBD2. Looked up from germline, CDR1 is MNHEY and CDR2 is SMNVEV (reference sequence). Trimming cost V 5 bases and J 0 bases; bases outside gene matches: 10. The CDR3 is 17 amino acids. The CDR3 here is CASSPPRLADSYNEQFF. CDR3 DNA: TGTGCCAGCAGTCCCCCCAGACTAGCAGACTCCTACAATGAGCAGTTCTTC.

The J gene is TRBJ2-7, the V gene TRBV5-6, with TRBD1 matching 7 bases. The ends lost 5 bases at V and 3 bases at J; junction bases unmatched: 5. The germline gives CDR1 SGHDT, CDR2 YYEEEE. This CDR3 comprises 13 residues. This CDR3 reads CASSWAGGYEQYF. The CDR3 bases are TGTGCCAGCAGTTGGGCAGGGGGCTACGAGCAGTACTTC. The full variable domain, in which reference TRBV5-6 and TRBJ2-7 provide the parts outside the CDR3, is DAGVTQSPTHLIKTRGQQVTLRCSPKSGHDTVSWYQQALGQGPQFIFQYYEEEERQRGNFPDRFSGHQFPNYSSELNVNALLLGDSALYLCASSWAGGYEQYFGPGTRLTVT.